This record concerns one T cell receptor beta chain sequence. The data were taken from a study of Graves' ophthalmopathy and Graves' hyperthyroidism. Transcripts of RNA were the source for amplifying TCR beta CDR3 regions. An opening RT-PCR round employed HTBI primers and preceded a second-round multiplex PCR. TCRdb reprocessed the multiplex PCR reads with MiXCR, giving one entry per CDR3 protein. The table lists 650,000 to 900,000 distinct CDR3 sequences, roughly two fifths of them singletons. Germline V lookup: CDR1 SGHDN, CDR2 FVKESK. The CDR3 is made up of 18 amino acids. Trimming cost V 1 base and J 0 bases; bases outside gene matches: 9.

The clonotype originates from an adult man with Graves' ophthalmopathy. The chain employs TRBV14 and TRBJ1-2, with 9 bases identical to TRBD1. Sequencing was performed on peripheral blood. In DNA, the CDR3 is TGTGCCAGCAGCCAAGGGGCTACAGGGGGCGCGGCTAACTATGGCTACACCTTC. Its protein product is CASSQGATGGAANYGYTF.